The source of this TCR beta chain is a study of cytomegalovirus exposure and HLA in healthy donors. General observations from the study: Among TCR beta chains, those listed as cytomegalovirus-associated numbered around 160. TCR beta V- and J-gene trimming, according to a later analysis, was linked to a missense DCLRE1C variant. TRBV6-2, TRBV6-3 and some other V segments were excluded as indistinguishable.

Researchers ran the PCR with 60 Vbeta and 13 Jbeta primers. The method was immunoSEQ multiplex PCR; TCRdb's version includes in-frame clones alone and lacks a portion of them. There are 95,000 to 150,000 clones in the sample; more than 60% occur only once, and about 1.5% lies in the top ten. This CDR3 spans 13 amino acids. Germline V gene data show CDR1 as MNHNS and CDR2 as SASEGT. Worth noting for this clone: The antigen is unknown.

Nominally healthy donors provided the samples, though records likely missed some immune exposures. The V and J genes are TRBV6-1 and TRBJ2-5; 9 bases agree with TRBD1. The closer fit of TRBJ2-7 to the DNA end suggests the J call may be wrong. Sequenced material: PBMCs. The receptor's source is a man younger than 35 in good health and CMV-seronegative. The DNA for the CDR3 is TGTGCCAGCAGTACAGGGGGCGGGTACGAGCAGTACTTC. This gives the protein CASSTGGGYEQYF.